Each of the 23 T cell receptor beta chains below was sequenced from the same sample in a study of early T cells in non-severe SARS-CoV-2 infection. TCRdb redid the calling of the 5' RACE reads with MiXCR, one entry per CDR3 protein. The repertoire holds tens of thousands of distinct CDR3 sequences, with approximately 22% as singletons. Sample: whole blood, taken at baseline. All receptors come from an adult who was a healthcare worker with PCR-confirmed SARS-CoV-2 infection or an uninfected control (not recorded which).

This clonotype has only a few counts. This chain joins TRBV19 and TRBJ2-7, with 10 bases aligning to TRBD2. The CDR3 is 15 amino acids. J gave up 4 bases and V 5 bases, and 8 bases lay outside the gene matches. CDR1 is LNHDA and CDR2 is SQIVND in the germline V gene (reference sequence). The CDR3 spells CASSAGLAALYEQYF. DNA for the CDR3: TGTGCCAGTAGTGCCGGACTAGCGGCACTTTACGAGCAGTACTTC.

The chain links TRBV5-1 to TRBJ1-1; D perhaps matches TRBD1 (5 bases). With 4 bases removed from V and 7 bases from J, the gap between germline ends came to 14 bases. The CDR3 runs to 13 residues. Germline V gives CDR1 SGHRS, CDR2 YFSETQ. CDR3 in amino acids: CASSQSTGFEAFF. Written as DNA, the CDR3 is TGCGCCAGCAGCCAATCTACAGGTTTTGAAGCTTTCTTT.

This rearrangement joins TRBV3-1 to TRBJ2-3, with D possibly TRBD1 on 5 matching bases. Trimming took off 2 bases at V and 5 bases at J, with 8 bases between the two ends. CDR3 length equals 13 residues. Germline assignment: CDR1 LGHDT and CDR2 YNNKEL (reference sequence). CDR3: CASSQIQEDTQYF. The CDR3 nucleotides are TGTGCCAGCAGCCAAATACAGGAAGATACGCAGTATTTT.

This chain links TRBV24-1 with TRBJ2-6, with D perhaps assigned TRBD1 or TRBD2 (6 bases each). V gave up 12 bases and J gave up 0 bases, with 17 bases separating them. CDR1 is KGHDR, CDR2 SFDVKD, per germline. The CDR3 contains 16 residues. The CDR3 is CAVGGRGSSGANVLTF. CDR3 in DNA: TGTGCCGTTGGGGGGCGGGGAAGCTCTGGGGCCAACGTCCTGACTTTC.

This clonotype was counted a few times. V and J are TRBV6-1 and TRBJ1-1; D not resolved. The CDR3 is 15 amino acids. Germline V gives CDR1 MNHNS, CDR2 SASEGT. V was clipped by 2 bases and J by 5 bases, with 15 bases between them. The CDR3, as DNA: TGTGCCAGCAGTGAACCAGGAACACGGCGGACTGAAGCTTTCTTT. The encoded protein is CASSEPGTRRTEAFF.

The V gene is TRBV5-1, the J gene TRBJ2-1; 11 bases match TRBD1. Germline CDR1 is SGHRS and CDR2 is YFSETQ. The CDR3 is made up of 16 amino acids. V trimming: 4 bases; J trimming: 3 bases; junction bases outside the gene matches: 6. As DNA, the CDR3 is TGCGCCAGCAGCCCCCAAGGGACAGGGGGCTACAATGAGCAGTTCTTC. It translates to CASSPQGTGGYNEQFF.

The chain recombines TRBV7-8 with TRBJ2-5; TRBD2 aligns across 11 bases. The CDR3 spans 15 residues. The V gene's germline CDR1 is SGHVS and CDR2 FQNEAQ. After removal of 3 bases from V and 4 bases from J, the junction contained 4 bases not matched to a gene. The CDR3 spells CASSFRLAGTETQYF. CDR3 nucleotides: TGTGCCAGCAGCTTTCGACTAGCGGGGACAGAGACCCAGTACTTC. The whole variable domain, remainder taken from reference TRBV7-8 and TRBJ2-5, is GAGVSQSPRYKVAKRGQDVALRCDPISGHVSLFWYQQALGQGPEFLTYFQNEAQLDKSGLPSDRFFAERPEGSVSTLKIQRTQQEDSAVYLCASSFRLAGTETQYFGPGTRLLVL.

This clonotype was picked up a small number of times. The chain combines TRBV7-6 with TRBJ1-1; D is undetermined. The ends were cut back, 6 bases at V and 7 bases at J, with 12 bases in the middle. Germline-derived CDR1 and CDR2 are SGHVS and FNYEAQ. The CDR3 is 12 residues long. CDR3 in DNA: TGTGCCAGCAGTACCGGAACGGGTGAAGCTTTCTTT. Translating it yields CASSTGTGEAFF. Variable domain in full (rest from reference TRBV7-6 and TRBJ1-1): GAGVSQSPRYKVTKRGQDVALRCDPISGHVSLYWYRQALGQGPEFLTYFNYEAQQDKSGLPNDRFSAERPEGSISTLTIQRTEQRDSAMYRCASSTGTGEAFFGQGTRLTVV.

The rearrangement links TRBV3-1 to TRBJ2-2; D possibly corresponds to TRBD2 (5 bases). The CDR3 is made up of 17 amino acids. Germline V gives CDR1 LGHDT, CDR2 YNNKEL (reference sequence). Trimming cost V 1 base and J 7 bases, with 19 bases left between them. In nucleotides, the CDR3 is TGTGCCAGCAGCCAAGTGTTTGACCCCGGGGATATCGGGGAGCTGTTTTTT. Translated: CASSQVFDPGDIGELFF.

This clonotype was counted only a few times. This chain joins TRBV3-1 and TRBJ2-7; D gene uncertain. The germline gives CDR1 LGHDT, CDR2 YNNKEL (reference sequence). V lost 3 bases and J lost 0, with 3 bases in between. The CDR3 is 12 amino acids. CDR3 bases: TGTGCCAGCAGCCAGCTCTCCTACGAGCAGTACTTC. Amino acid sequence: CASSQLSYEQYF.

DNA of the CDR3: TGTGCCAGCAGCTCGGGACAGCCCACAGATACGCAGTATTTT. This translates into CASSSGQPTDTQYF. The rearrangement joins TRBV7-9 to TRBJ2-3; the match to TRBD1 covers 7 bases. The CDR3 spans 14 residues. The germline CDR1 and CDR2 sequences are SEHNR and FQNEAQ (reference sequence). V dropped 4 bases and J dropped 2; count of bases not matched to a gene: 3.

The V and J genes are TRBV20-1 and TRBJ2-7; weak D call: TRBD2 (7 bases). CDR1 and CDR2 from the germline V gene are DFQATT and SNEGSKA (reference sequence). This CDR3 has 15 residues. Trimming took 1 base from V and 2 from J, leaving 15 bases between them. CDR3 nucleotide sequence: TGCAGTGCTAGAGGTTACGGCGGGGGCACCTACGAGCAGTACTTC. It codes for CSARGYGGGTYEQYF.

The chain is built from TRBV12-3 or TRBV12-4 and TRBJ2-5; possible D gene TRBD2, 5 bases. The germline V and J ends were trimmed by 6 bases and 1 base, with 12 bases remaining between them. The CDR3 spans 14 residues. In DNA, the CDR3 is TGTGCCAGCAGGAGGACTGTCACCCAAGAGACCCAGTACTTC. This codes for CASRRTVTQETQYF.

This clonotype was counted at least ten times. The chain uses TRBV2 and TRBJ2-3, with TRBD2 identical over 7 bases. This CDR3 spans 15 amino acids. Germline trimming cut 5 bases from V and 1 base from J; bases unmatched to any gene: 6. CDR1 and CDR2 (germline): SNHLY, FYNNEI. CDR3 DNA: TGTGCCAGCAGTCCTATAGCGGGTCGCACAGATACGCAGTATTTT. Its protein product is CASSPIAGRTDTQYF.

The V and J genes are TRBV12-3 or TRBV12-4 and TRBJ1-4, with unresolved D. With 6 bases removed from V and 8 bases from J, the gap between germline ends came to 19 bases. The CDR3 sequence is 15 residues long. CDR3 in DNA: TGTGCCAGCAGCCGGTCGACGGGCTTCGGAGAAAAACTGTTTTTT. This sequence encodes CASSRSTGFGEKLFF.

The rearrangement links TRBV6-6 to TRBJ1-1; TRBD1 matches at 7 bases. Per germline, CDR1 MNHNY and CDR2 SVGAGI (reference sequence). The ends lost 5 bases at V and 5 bases at J; junction bases unmatched: 2. CDR3 length: 12 amino acids. CDR3 loop: CASSTGVTEAFF. In DNA, the CDR3 is TGTGCCAGCAGTACAGGGGTTACTGAAGCTTTCTTT.

This clonotype showed up just a few times. The V call is TRBV6-2 or TRBV6-3, the J call TRBJ1-1; D is unclear. Trimming pared 7 bases from V and 6 bases from J, leaving 15 bases between. The germline CDR1 and CDR2 sequences are MNHEY and SVGEGT. The CDR3 is 13 residues long. CDR3 nucleotide sequence: TGTGCCAGCAAATTAGAGCTACGGGCTGAAGCTTTCTTT. Protein sequence: CASKLELRAEAFF.

In this sample, this clonotype turned up a few times. CDR3 DNA sequence: TGTGCCAGCAGTTTAGGATACAATGAGCAGTTCTTC. Amino acids: CASSLGYNEQFF. V is TRBV28 and J is TRBJ2-1; D is unresolved. Germline assignment: CDR1 MDHEN and CDR2 SYDVKM. This CDR3 has 12 residues. The germline V and J ends were trimmed by 2 bases and 4 bases, with 3 bases remaining between them.

This clonotype was seen only a few times. The chain carries TRBV4-2 and TRBJ1-4; D might be TRBD1 (5 bases). Germline V lookup: CDR1 LGHNA, CDR2 YNFKEQ. CDR3 length: 15 amino acids. The ends were cut back, 0 bases at V and 7 bases at J, with 12 bases in the middle. CDR3 sequence reads: CASSQDRGFSEKLFF. The DNA of the CDR3 is TGTGCCAGCAGCCAAGATCGGGGGTTTTCTGAAAAACTGTTTTTT.

The rearrangement uses TRBV12-3 or TRBV12-4 and TRBJ2-7, with D perhaps matching TRBD1 or TRBD2 (5 bases each). The CDR3 loop spans 16 amino acids. V was trimmed by 5 bases and J by 3 bases, leaving 20 bases between them. CDR3 nucleotides: TGTGCCAGCAGTCCCCGGGGCAAAGGAAAAGGCTACGAGCAGTACTTC. Translation: CASSPRGKGKGYEQYF.

This clonotype was counted a few times. J is TRBJ2-1 and V is TRBV18; 7 bases are a match to TRBD1. The germline CDR1 and CDR2 sequences are KGHSH and LQKENI. The V and J ends lost 6 bases and 5 bases, in that order; junction bases with no gene match: 7. The CDR3 has 14 amino acids. This CDR3 is CASSPTTGHNEQFF. CDR3 nucleotides: TGTGCCAGCTCCCCTACGACAGGGCACAATGAGCAGTTCTTC. Based on the CDR3 plus reference TRBV18 and TRBJ2-1, the full variable domain is NAGVMQNPRHLVRRRGQEARLRCSPMKGHSHVYWYRQLPEEGLKFMVYLQKENIIDESGMPKERFSAEFPKEGPSILRIQQVVRGDSAAYFCASSPTTGHNEQFFGPGTRLTVL.

This chain connects TRBV18 to TRBJ2-7, with 10 bases lining up with TRBD1. This CDR3 has 15 residues. Germline CDR1 and CDR2: KGHSH and LQKENI. Trimming removed 2 bases from V and 2 bases from J; junction bases left unmatched: 3. The DNA of the CDR3 is TGTGCCAGCTCACCAGGACAGGGGGGCCCCTACGAGCAGTACTTC. Translated, it gives CASSPGQGGPYEQYF.

V gene TRBV7-7 combines with J gene TRBJ2-5; tentatively, D is TRBD1 (5 bases). Between the trimmed V and J ends, which lost 4 bases and 1 base, there was a span of 13 bases. Germline CDR1 reads SSHAT; CDR2 reads FNYEAQ (reference sequence). The CDR3 extends over 15 amino acids. Written as DNA, the CDR3 is TGTGCCAGCAGCTCTGCAGGCGACAGCCAAGAGACCCAGTACTTC. Its protein product is CASSSAGDSQETQYF.